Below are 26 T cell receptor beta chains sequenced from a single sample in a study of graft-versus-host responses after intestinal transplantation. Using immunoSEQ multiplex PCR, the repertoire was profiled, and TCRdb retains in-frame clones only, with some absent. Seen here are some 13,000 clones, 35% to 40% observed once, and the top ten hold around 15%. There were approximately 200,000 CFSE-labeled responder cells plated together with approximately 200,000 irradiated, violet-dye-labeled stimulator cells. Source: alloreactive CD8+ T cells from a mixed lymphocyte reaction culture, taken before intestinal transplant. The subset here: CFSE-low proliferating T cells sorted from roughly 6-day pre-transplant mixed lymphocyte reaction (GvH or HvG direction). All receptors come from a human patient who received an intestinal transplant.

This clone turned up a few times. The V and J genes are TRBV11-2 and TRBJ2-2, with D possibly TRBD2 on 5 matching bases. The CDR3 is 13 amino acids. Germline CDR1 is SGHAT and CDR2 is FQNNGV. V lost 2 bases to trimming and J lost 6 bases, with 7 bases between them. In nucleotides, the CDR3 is TGTGCCAGCAGCTTAAGGGAGCCCGGGGAGCTGTTTTTT. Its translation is CASSLREPGELFF.

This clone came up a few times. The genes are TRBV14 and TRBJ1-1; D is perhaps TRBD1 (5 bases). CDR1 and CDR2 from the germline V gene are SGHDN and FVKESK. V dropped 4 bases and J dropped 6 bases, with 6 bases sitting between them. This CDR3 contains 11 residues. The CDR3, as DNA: TGTGCCAGCAGCCTAGGGGCTGAAGCTTTCTTT. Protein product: CASSLGAEAFF. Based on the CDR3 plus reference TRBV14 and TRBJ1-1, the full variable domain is EAGVTQFPSHSVIEKGQTVTLRCDPISGHDNLYWYRRVMGKEIKFLLHFVKESKQDESGMPNNRFLAERTGGTYSTLKVQPAELEDSGVYFCASSLGAEAFFGQGTRLTVV.

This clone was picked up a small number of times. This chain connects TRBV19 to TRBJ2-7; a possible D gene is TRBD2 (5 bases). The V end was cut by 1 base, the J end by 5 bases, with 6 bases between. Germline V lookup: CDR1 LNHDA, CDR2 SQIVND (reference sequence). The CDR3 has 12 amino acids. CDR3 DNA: TGTGCCAGTAGTATAGGAGGGAACGAGCAGTACTTC. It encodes CASSIGGNEQYF.

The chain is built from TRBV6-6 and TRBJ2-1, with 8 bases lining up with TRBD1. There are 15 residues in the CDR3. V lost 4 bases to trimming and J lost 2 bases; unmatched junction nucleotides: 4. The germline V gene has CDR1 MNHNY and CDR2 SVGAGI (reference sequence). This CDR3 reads CASSSRDRTYNEQFF. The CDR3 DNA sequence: TGTGCCAGCAGTTCCCGGGACAGGACCTACAATGAGCAGTTCTTC.

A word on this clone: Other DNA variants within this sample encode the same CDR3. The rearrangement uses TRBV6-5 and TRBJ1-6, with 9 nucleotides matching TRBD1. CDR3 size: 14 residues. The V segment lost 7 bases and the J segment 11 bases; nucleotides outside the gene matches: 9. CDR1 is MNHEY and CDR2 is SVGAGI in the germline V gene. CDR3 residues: CASTWGQGEAPLHF. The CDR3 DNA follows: TGTGCCAGCACTTGGGGACAGGGTGAGGCACCCCTCCACTTT.

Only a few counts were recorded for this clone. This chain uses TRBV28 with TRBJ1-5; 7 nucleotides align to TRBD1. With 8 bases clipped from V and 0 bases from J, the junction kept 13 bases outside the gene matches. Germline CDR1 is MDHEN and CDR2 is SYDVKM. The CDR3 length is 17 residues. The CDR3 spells CASETGQGPYSNQPQHF. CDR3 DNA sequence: TGTGCCAGCGAGACAGGGCAGGGCCCATATAGCAATCAGCCCCAGCATTTT.

CDR3 in DNA: TGTGCCAGCTCACCAGGGCAGGGCTATGGCTACACCTTC. Its protein is CASSPGQGYGYTF. V usage is TRBV18 and J usage is TRBJ1-2; a possible D gene is TRBD1 (5 bases). The CDR3 consists of 13 residues. Per germline, CDR1 KGHSH and CDR2 LQKENI. V was trimmed by 2 bases and J by 4 bases, leaving 8 bases between them.

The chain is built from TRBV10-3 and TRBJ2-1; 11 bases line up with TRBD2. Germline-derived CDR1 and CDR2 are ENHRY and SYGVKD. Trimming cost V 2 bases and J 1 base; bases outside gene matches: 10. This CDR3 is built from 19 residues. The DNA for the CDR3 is TGTGCCATCAGTGAGCTTCTAGCGGGGGGACCATTTTCCTACAATGAGCAGTTCTTC. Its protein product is CAISELLAGGPFSYNEQFF.

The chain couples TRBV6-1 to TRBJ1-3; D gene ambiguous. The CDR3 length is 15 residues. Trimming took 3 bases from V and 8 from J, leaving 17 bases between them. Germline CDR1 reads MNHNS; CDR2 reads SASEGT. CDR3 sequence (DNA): TGTGCCAGCAGTGAGGGGAGGTACCCTTTGGACACCATATATTTT. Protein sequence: CASSEGRYPLDTIYF.

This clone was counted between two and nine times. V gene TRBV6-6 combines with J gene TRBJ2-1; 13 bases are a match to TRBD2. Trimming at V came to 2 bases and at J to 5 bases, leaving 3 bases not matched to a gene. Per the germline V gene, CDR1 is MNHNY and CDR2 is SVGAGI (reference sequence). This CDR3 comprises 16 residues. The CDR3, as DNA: TGTGCCAGCAGTTACCCGGGACTAGCGGGGAACAATGAGCAGTTCTTC. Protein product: CASSYPGLAGNNEQFF.

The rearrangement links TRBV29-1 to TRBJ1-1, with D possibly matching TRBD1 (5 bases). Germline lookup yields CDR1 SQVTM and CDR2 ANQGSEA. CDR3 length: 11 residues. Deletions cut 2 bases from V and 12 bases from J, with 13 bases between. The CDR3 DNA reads TGCAGCGTTGAACCGGGGGAAGGAACTTTCTTT. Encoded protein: CSVEPGEGTFF.

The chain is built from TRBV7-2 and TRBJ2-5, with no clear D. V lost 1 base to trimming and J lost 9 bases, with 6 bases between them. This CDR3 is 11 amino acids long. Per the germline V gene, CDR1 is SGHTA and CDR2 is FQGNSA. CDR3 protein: CASSLGGPQYF. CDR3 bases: TGTGCCAGCAGCTTAGGCGGCCCCCAGTACTTC.

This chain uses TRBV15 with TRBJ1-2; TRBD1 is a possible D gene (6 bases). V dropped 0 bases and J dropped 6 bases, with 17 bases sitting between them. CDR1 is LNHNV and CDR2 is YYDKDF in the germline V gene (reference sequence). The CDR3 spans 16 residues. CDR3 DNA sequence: TGTGCCACCAGCAGAGATCTCCTGGCAGGGGCGAATGGCTACACCTTC. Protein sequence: CATSRDLLAGANGYTF.

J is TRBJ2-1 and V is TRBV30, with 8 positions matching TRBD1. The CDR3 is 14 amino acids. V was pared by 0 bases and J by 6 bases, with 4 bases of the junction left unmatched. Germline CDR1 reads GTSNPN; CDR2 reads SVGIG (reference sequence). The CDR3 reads CAWSVGQGANEQFF. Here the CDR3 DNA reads TGTGCCTGGAGTGTAGGCCAGGGGGCCAATGAGCAGTTCTTC.

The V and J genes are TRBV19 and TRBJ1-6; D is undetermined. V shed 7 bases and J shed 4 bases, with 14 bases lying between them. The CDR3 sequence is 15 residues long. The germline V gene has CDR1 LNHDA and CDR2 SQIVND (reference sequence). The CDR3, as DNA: TGTGCCAGTACCACGGCGGGAAATTATAATTCACCCCTCCACTTT. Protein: CASTTAGNYNSPLHF.

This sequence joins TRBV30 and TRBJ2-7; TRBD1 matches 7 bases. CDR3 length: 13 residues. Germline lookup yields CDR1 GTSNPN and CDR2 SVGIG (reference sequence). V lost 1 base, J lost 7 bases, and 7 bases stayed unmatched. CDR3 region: CAWSEGAGGEQYF. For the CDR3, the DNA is TGTGCCTGGAGTGAGGGGGCAGGTGGAGAGCAGTACTTC. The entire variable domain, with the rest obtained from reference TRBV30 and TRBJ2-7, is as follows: SQTIHQWPATLVQPVGSPLSLECTVEGTSNPNLYWYRQAAGRGLQLLFYSVGIGQISSEVPQNLSASRPQDRQFILSSKKLLLSDSGFYLCAWSEGAGGEQYFGPGTRLTVT.

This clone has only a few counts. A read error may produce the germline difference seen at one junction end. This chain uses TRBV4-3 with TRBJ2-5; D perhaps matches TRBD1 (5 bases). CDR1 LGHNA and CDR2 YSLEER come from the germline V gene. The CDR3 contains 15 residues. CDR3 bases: TGCGCCAGCAGCCAAACCGGTGGACACCACGAGACCCAGTACTTC. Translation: CASSQTGGHHETQYF.

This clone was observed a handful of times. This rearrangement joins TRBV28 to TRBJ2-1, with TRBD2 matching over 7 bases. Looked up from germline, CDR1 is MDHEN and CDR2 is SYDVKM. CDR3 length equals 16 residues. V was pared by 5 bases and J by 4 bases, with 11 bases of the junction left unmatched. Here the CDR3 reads CASSGLGGSVYNEQFF. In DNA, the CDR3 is TGTGCCAGCAGTGGGCTAGGCGGGAGTGTTTACAATGAGCAGTTCTTC.

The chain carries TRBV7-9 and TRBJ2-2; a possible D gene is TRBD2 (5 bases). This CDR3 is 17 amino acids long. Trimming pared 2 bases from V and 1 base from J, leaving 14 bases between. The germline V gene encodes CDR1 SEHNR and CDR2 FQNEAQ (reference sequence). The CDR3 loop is CASSLINRGLNTGELFF. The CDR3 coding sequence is TGTGCCAGCAGCTTAATAAATCGGGGTCTGAACACCGGGGAGCTGTTTTTT.

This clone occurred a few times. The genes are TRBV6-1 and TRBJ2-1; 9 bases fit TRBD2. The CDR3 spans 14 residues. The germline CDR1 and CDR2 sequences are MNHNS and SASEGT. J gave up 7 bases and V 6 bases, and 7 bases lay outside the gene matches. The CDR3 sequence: CASRRGGGANEQFF. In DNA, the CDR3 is TGTGCCAGCAGAAGGGGCGGGGGGGCGAATGAGCAGTTCTTC.

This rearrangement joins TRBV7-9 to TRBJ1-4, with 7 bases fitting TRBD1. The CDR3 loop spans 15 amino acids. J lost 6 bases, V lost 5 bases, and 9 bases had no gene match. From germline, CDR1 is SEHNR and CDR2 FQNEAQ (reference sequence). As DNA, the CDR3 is TGTGCCAGCAGCCACCAGGACAGGTTCCATGAAAAACTGTTTTTT. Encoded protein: CASSHQDRFHEKLFF.

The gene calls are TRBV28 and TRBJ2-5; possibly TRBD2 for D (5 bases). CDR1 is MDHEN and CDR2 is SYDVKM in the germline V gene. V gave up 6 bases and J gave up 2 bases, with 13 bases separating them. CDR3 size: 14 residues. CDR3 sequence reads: CASRSAPGQETQYF. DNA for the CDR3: TGTGCCAGCAGGTCCGCCCCGGGACAAGAGACCCAGTACTTC.

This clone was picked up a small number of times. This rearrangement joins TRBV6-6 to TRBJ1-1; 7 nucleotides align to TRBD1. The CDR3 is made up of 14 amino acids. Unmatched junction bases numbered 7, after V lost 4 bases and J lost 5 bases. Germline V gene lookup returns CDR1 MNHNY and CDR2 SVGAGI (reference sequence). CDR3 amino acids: CASSSLQGVTEAFF. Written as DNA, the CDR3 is TGTGCCAGCAGTTCCCTCCAGGGGGTAACTGAAGCTTTCTTT.

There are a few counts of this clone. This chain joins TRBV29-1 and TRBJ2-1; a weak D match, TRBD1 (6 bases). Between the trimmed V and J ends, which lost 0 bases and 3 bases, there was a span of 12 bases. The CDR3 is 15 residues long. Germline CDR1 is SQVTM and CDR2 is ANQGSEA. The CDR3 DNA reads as TGCAGCGTTGAAGATCCTCAGGGGATCTACAATGAGCAGTTCTTC. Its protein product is CSVEDPQGIYNEQFF.

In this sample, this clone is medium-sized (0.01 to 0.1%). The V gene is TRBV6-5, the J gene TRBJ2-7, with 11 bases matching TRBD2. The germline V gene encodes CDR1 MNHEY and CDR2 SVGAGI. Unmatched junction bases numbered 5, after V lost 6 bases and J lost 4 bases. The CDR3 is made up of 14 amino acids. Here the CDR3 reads CASRLAGVSYEQYF. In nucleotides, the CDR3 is TGTGCCAGCAGACTAGCGGGAGTGTCATACGAGCAGTACTTC.

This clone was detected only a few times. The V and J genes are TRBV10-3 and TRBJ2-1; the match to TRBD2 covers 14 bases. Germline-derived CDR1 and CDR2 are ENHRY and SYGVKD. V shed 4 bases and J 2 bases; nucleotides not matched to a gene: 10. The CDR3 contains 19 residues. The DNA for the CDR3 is TGTGCCATCAGTGGAGGACTAGCGGGGGGCCACCCTACCTACAATGAGCAGTTCTTC. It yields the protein CAISGGLAGGHPTYNEQFF.